This T cell receptor beta chain was recorded in a study of beta chain features in type 1 diabetes. Study-wide results and limits: In comparison with healthy donors, patients had naive, central memory and Treg TCRB repertoires that appeared more similar.

Sorting that relied on CD45RO/CCR7/CD25/CD127/CD95/CD27 yielded CD4+ naive, central memory, regulatory and stem cell-like memory cells. V lost 5 bases and J lost 4, with 9 bases in between. CDR1 is SNHLY, CDR2 FYNNEI, per germline. This CDR3 has 13 amino acids. Only one count was recorded for this clone. The antigen is not known. Investigators reverse transcribed all isolated RNA, so they sequenced expressed TCRB transcripts. An average approximately 3.3 million reads came from naive, central memory and regulatory T cell samples. TCRdb's copy holds only in-frame clones and misses some; the assay was immunoSEQ multiplex PCR. The sample includes tens of thousands of clones, about 64% seen only once; the top ten take roughly 2%.

The sample consisted of Tregs from blood. The J gene is TRBJ1-5, the V gene TRBV2; no clear D gene. The sequence was collected from a woman in her twenties or thirties in good health. CDR3 loop: CASSPQANQPQHF. As DNA, the CDR3 is TGTGCCAGCAGTCCTCAAGCGAATCAGCCCCAGCATTTT.